Below, 7 T cell receptor beta chains from the same sample are listed, as sequenced in a study of beta chain features in type 1 diabetes. All of the isolated RNA was reverse transcribed, so expressed TCRB transcripts were sequenced. The table came from immunoSEQ multiplex PCR; TCRdb's copy has only in-frame clones and leaves some out. The table has about 400,000 clones, approximately 12% seen once. Material: naive CD4+ T cells from blood. Receptors originate from a man aged 18-30 years in good health.

This clone was recorded a few times. This chain uses TRBV7-3 with TRBJ1-1; D is uncertain. V was cut by 1 base and J by 7 bases, with 7 bases left in between. From germline, CDR1 is SGHTA and CDR2 FQGTGA. There are 12 residues in the CDR3. CDR3: CASSLRGGEAFF. The CDR3 region has the DNA TGTGCCAGCAGCTTAAGGGGAGGTGAAGCTTTCTTT.

This chain uses TRBV4-3 with TRBJ2-3; maybe TRBD1 (8 bases). CDR3 size: 17 residues. The germline V gene encodes CDR1 LGHNA and CDR2 YSLEER. Trimming left V 3 bases short and J 4 bases short, with 20 bases between. CDR3: CASSQSGQGGWADTQYF. The CDR3 nucleotides read TGCGCCAGCAGCCAGTCCGGACAGGGAGGGTGGGCAGATACGCAGTATTTT.

This clone was seen a handful of times. The V and J genes are TRBV28 and TRBJ2-3, with TRBD1 matching 9 bases. The V and J ends lost 8 bases and 4 bases, in that order; junction bases with no gene match: 4. The CDR3 totals 13 residues. Germline CDR1 and CDR2: MDHEN and SYDVKM. The CDR3 region has the DNA TGTGCCAGCGGGACAGGGAATCCAGATACGCAGTATTTT. It codes for CASGTGNPDTQYF.

This clone was detected only a few times. This chain joins TRBV28 and TRBJ1-5; D may be TRBD1 (6 bases). The CDR3 runs to 12 residues. CDR1 is MDHEN, CDR2 SYDVKM, per germline. The ends were cut back, 9 bases at V and 7 bases at J, with 13 bases in the middle. The CDR3 sequence: CASMAGDQPQHF. The CDR3, as DNA: TGTGCCAGTATGGCAGGGGACCAGCCCCAGCATTTT. The complete variable domain, with remaining parts taken from reference TRBV28 and TRBJ1-5, reads DVKVTQSSRYLVKRTGEKVFLECVQDMDHENMFWYRQDPGLGLRLIYFSYDVKMKEKGDIPEGYSVSREKKERFSLILESASTNQTSMYLCASMAGDQPQHFGDGTRLSIL.

The J gene is TRBJ2-5, the V gene TRBV5-1, with D hard to call. The CDR3 runs to 15 residues. In germline, CDR1 is SGHRS, CDR2 YFSETQ. V dropped 4 bases and J dropped 3 bases, with 16 bases sitting between them. This chain's CDR3 is CASSPPLDAKETQYF. The CDR3 coding sequence is TGCGCCAGCAGCCCACCCCTAGACGCCAAAGAGACCCAGTACTTC. The full variable domain, rest sourced from reference TRBV5-1 and TRBJ2-5, is KAGVTQTPRYLIKTRGQQVTLSCSPISGHRSVSWYQQTPGQGLQFLFEYFSETQRNKGNFPGRFSGRQFSNSRSEMNVSTLELGDSALYLCASSPPLDAKETQYFGPGTRLLVL.

The chain couples TRBV11-1 to TRBJ2-7, with D perhaps TRBD1 (5 bases). Looked up from germline, CDR1 is SGHAT and CDR2 is FQDESV (reference sequence). This CDR3 spans 15 amino acids. V was cut by 3 bases and J by 2 bases, with 14 bases left in between. The CDR3 DNA sequence: TGTGCCAGCAGCTTGAACAGGTATTCCCCCTACGAGCAGTACTTC. Translating gives CASSLNRYSPYEQYF.

The rearrangement uses TRBV15 and TRBJ2-1; 11 positions match TRBD2. J lost 3 bases, V lost 5 bases, and 12 bases had no gene match. The germline V gene has CDR1 LNHNV and CDR2 YYDKDF (reference sequence). The CDR3 is made up of 18 amino acids. The CDR3 protein is CATSHKGNSGRGYNEQFF. The CDR3 DNA sequence: TGTGCCACCAGCCACAAGGGTAATAGCGGGAGGGGCTACAATGAGCAGTTCTTC.